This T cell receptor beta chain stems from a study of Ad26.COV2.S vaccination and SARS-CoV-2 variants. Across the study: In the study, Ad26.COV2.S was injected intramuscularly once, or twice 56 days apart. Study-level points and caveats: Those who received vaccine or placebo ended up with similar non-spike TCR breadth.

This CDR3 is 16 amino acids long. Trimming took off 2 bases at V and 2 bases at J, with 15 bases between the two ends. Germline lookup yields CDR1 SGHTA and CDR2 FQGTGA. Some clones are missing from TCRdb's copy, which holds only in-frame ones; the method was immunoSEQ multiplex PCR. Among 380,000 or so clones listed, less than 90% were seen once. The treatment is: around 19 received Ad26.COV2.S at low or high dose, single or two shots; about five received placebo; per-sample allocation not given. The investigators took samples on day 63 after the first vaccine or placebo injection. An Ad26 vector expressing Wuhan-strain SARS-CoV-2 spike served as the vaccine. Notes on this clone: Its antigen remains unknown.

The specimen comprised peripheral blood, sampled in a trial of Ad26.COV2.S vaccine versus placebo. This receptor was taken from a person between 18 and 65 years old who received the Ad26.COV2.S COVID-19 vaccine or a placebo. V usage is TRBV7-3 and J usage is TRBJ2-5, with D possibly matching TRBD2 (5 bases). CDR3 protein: CASSLLNRRGQETQYF. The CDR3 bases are TGTGCCAGCAGCTTACTAAACCGCCGAGGGCAAGAGACCCAGTACTTC.